This paragraph reports one T cell receptor beta chain. The sample comes from a study of blood T cell repertoires in COVID-19. Profiling relied on immunoSEQ multiplex PCR, and the TCRdb table lists in-frame clones only, not all of them. In the table there are more than 300,000 clones, 70% to 90% of which are singletons. Resolution of symptoms, clearance, or two negative PCRs was present in recovered Cohort 3 donors. Germline values: CDR1 SNHLY, CDR2 FYNNEI. Unmatched junction bases numbered 4, after V lost 7 bases and J lost 0 bases. The CDR3 sequence is 14 residues long. Sequenced input: PBMCs or T cells enriched from blood (not recorded which). This receptor was obtained from a woman younger than 35 who had recovered from COVID-19. The chain uses TRBV2 and TRBJ2-5; 8 positions match TRBD1. CDR3 DNA sequence: TGTGCCAGCATGGACAGGGCCTACCAAGAGACCCAGTACTTC. This sequence encodes CASMDRAYQETQYF.